The clone carrying this TCR beta chain was seen just once. This specimen belongs to a study of blood T cell repertoires in COVID-19. This table comes from immunoSEQ multiplex PCR, and its TCRdb copy is limited to in-frame clones, with some not included. The sample holds 250,000 to 300,000 clones, roughly 89% seen once. The TCR sequence derives from a woman aged 35 to 49 who had recovered from COVID-19. Sequenced material: peripheral blood.

The CDR3 protein is CASSSQGPYGYTF. The CDR3 DNA reads TGTGCCAGCAGTTCACAGGGTCCGTATGGCTACACCTTC. The rearrangement links TRBV27 to TRBJ1-2, with D maybe TRBD1 (6 bases). The CDR3 is made up of 13 amino acids. Germline V CDR1 and CDR2: MNHEY, SMNVEV (reference sequence). The V gene lost 4 bases and the J gene lost 5 bases, with 11 bases spanning the gap.